The next 3 T cell receptor beta chains were all read from a single sample in a study of shared clonotypes between healthy human individuals. Method: immunoSEQ multiplex PCR; TCRdb's copy keeps in-frame clones and lacks some. Altogether approximately 2.4 million clones are present, approximately 96% being singletons, with the ten largest covering 0.13%. The sequenced material came from naive CD4+ T cells sorted from blood. The subset was: CD45RA+ positively selected. The receptors were gathered from a young man in good health.

The chain links TRBV19 to TRBJ1-6; D gene unclear. This CDR3 has 15 amino acids. The germline V and J ends were trimmed by 1 base and 6 bases, with 10 bases remaining between them. CDR1 LNHDA and CDR2 SQIVND come from the germline V gene (reference sequence). The chain's CDR3 is CASSIGAVANSPLHF. CDR3 nucleotide sequence: TGTGCCAGTAGTATAGGAGCAGTCGCTAATTCACCCCTCCACTTT.

This clone occurred once. This chain joins TRBV7-2 and TRBJ2-1, with a possible D match to TRBD2 (6 bases). Germline V CDR1 and CDR2: SGHTA, FQGNSA. The CDR3 is made up of 12 amino acids. V lost 3 bases, J lost 10 bases, and 10 bases lay in between. DNA of the CDR3: TGTGCCAGCAGCTTGTTGGAGGGCGAGCAGTTCTTC. Translating gives CASSLLEGEQFF.

This clone was picked up one time. This chain joins TRBV5-1 and TRBJ2-3; 12 bases fit TRBD2. Germline CDR1 is SGHRS and CDR2 is YFSETQ. CDR3 size: 19 residues. Trimming cost V 6 bases and J 3 bases; bases outside gene matches: 17. The CDR3 spells CASTPRASGGGYQTDTQYF. The CDR3 nucleotides read TGCGCCAGCACCCCCCGAGCTAGCGGGGGGGGATATCAGACAGATACGCAGTATTTT.